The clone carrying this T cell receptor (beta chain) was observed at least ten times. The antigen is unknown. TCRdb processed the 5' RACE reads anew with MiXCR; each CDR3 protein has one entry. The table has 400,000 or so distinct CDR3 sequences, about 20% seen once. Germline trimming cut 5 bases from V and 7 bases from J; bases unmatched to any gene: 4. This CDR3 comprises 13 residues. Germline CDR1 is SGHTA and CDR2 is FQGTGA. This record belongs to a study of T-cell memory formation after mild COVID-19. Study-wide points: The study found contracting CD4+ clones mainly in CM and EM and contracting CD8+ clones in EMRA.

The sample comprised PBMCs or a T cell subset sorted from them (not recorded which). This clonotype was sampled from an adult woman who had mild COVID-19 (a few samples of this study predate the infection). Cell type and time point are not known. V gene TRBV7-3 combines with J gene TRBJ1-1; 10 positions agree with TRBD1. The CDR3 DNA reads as TGTGCCAGCAGCGGGGGACAGGGGAGTGAAGCTTTCTTT. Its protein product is CASSGGQGSEAFF.